The 30 T cell receptor beta chains given below trace back to one sample, sequenced in a study of vaccination effects on CD4 cells after COVID-19. Their recognized antigens are unknown. The culture ran for 10 days, and then CD4+ T cells were isolated. Method: immunoSEQ multiplex PCR; TCRdb's copy keeps in-frame clones and lacks some. Altogether 50,000 to 70,000 clones are present, more than 60% being singletons, with the ten largest covering under 25%. Sample: CD4+ T cells from PBMCs cultured without peptide, taken before COVID-19 vaccination. The receptor set was obtained from a human donor who had a prior SARS-CoV-2 infection.

This clone was found a few times. This chain joins TRBV5-4 and TRBJ2-7; 7 bases fit TRBD2. Germline CDR1 is SGHNT and CDR2 is YYREEE (reference sequence). V gave up 0 bases and J gave up 6 bases; unmatched junction bases: 3. This CDR3 is built from 13 residues. In nucleotides, the CDR3 is TGTGCCAGCAGCTTGGGACTAGCTCCCGAGCAGTACTTC. Its protein product is CASSLGLAPEQYF. The complete variable domain, with remaining parts taken from reference TRBV5-4 and TRBJ2-7, reads ETGVTQSPTHLIKTRGQQVTLRCSSQSGHNTVSWYQQALGQGPQFIFQYYREEENGRGNFPPRFSGLQFPNYSSELNVNALELDDSALYLCASSLGLAPEQYFGPGTRLTVT.

The DNA of the CDR3 is TGTGCTAGTGGTTGGACAGATGTAGGGAACTACGAGCAGTACTTC. This encodes CASGWTDVGNYEQYF. The chain is built from TRBV12-5 and TRBJ2-7; D perhaps matches TRBD1 (6 bases). The V gene's germline CDR1 is LGHNT and CDR2 FRNRAP. This CDR3 comprises 15 residues. V was shortened by 4 bases and J by 3 bases, with 16 bases between the two germline ends.

This clone is a singleton in its sample. The chain combines TRBV18 with TRBJ2-2; 13 bases are shared with TRBD2. V lost 2 bases and J lost 5; bases outside the gene matches: 17. Germline V gene lookup returns CDR1 KGHSH and CDR2 LQKENI. This CDR3 comprises 21 residues. The CDR3 DNA reads TGTGCCAGCTCACCAACGGGACTAGCGGGATTCAGACCCCCCCTGACCGGGGAGCTGTTTTTT. As protein: CASSPTGLAGFRPPLTGELFF.

The chain employs TRBV7-9 and TRBJ2-6; the D is unclear. The germline V and J ends were trimmed by 8 bases and 4 bases, with 12 bases remaining between them. Looked up from germline, CDR1 is SEHNR and CDR2 is FQNEAQ (reference sequence). There are 14 residues in the CDR3. In DNA, the CDR3 is TGTGCCAGCCCCCAAATCAGCGGGGCCAACGTCCTGACTTTC. Translation: CASPQISGANVLTF. Full variable domain (remainder filled in from reference TRBV7-9 and TRBJ2-6): DTGVSQNPRHKITKRGQNVTFRCDPISEHNRLYWYRQTLGQGPEFLTYFQNEAQLEKSRLLSDRFSAERPKGSFSTLEIQRTEQGDSAMYLCASPQISGANVLTFGAGSRLTVL.

This clone was counted a few times. The V gene is TRBV6-6, the J gene TRBJ1-4; 7 nucleotides align to TRBD1. Germline lookup yields CDR1 MNHNY and CDR2 SVGAGI (reference sequence). The CDR3 sequence is 16 residues long. V was pared by 5 bases and J by 1 base, with 7 bases of the junction left unmatched. CDR3: CASSPTGDGTNEKLFF. DNA for the CDR3: TGTGCCAGCAGTCCCACAGGGGATGGAACTAATGAAAAACTGTTTTTT.

Note on this clone: One end of the junction fails to match germline, which may point to a read error. V is TRBV30 and J is TRBJ2-7; 11 bases align to TRBD2. Per germline, CDR1 GTSNPN and CDR2 SVGIG (reference sequence). The CDR3 spans 12 residues. The chain's CDR3 is CAWSRTSGPRCF. CDR3 nucleotide sequence: TGTGCCTGGAGCCGGACTAGCGGGCCCCGGTGCTTC.

The chain carries TRBV10-3 and TRBJ2-1, with 12 bases identical to TRBD2. The CDR3 contains 18 residues. CDR1 is ENHRY and CDR2 is SYGVKD in the germline V gene. The ends lost 2 bases at V and 2 bases at J; junction bases unmatched: 7. CDR3 loop: CAISEPPGLAGPYNEQFF. In DNA, the CDR3 is TGTGCCATCAGTGAGCCCCCGGGACTAGCGGGTCCCTACAATGAGCAGTTCTTC.

This sequence joins TRBV5-1 and TRBJ1-2, with D uncertain. Germline V gene sequence: CDR1 SGHRS, CDR2 YFSETQ. Trimming left V 0 bases short and J 8 bases short, with 11 bases between. The CDR3 contains 13 residues. The CDR3 region has the DNA TGCGCCAGCAGCTTGGAGCAGTTGGGAGGCTACACCTTC. Its protein product is CASSLEQLGGYTF.

The chain employs TRBV7-2 and TRBJ2-1; TRBD2 aligns across 8 bases. Germline CDR1 and CDR2: SGHTA and FQGNSA. The CDR3 totals 16 residues. With V trimmed by 3 bases and J by 5 bases, 9 bases remained unmatched. Here the CDR3 DNA reads TGTGCCAGCAGCTTTATAGCGGGACTAGTGAACAATGAGCAGTTCTTC. Amino acids: CASSFIAGLVNNEQFF.

This clone was recorded only once. V is TRBV4-3 and J is TRBJ2-5; D is perhaps TRBD1 (5 bases). V was pared by 1 base and J by 5 bases, with 8 bases between. This CDR3 has 13 residues. Looked up from germline, CDR1 is LGHNA and CDR2 is YSLEER. CDR3 DNA: TGCGCCAGCAGCCAAGGGTGGGGCGAGACCCAGTACTTC. This gives the protein CASSQGWGETQYF.

J is TRBJ1-4 and V is TRBV7-2, with a weak D call TRBD1 (6 bases). Germline V gene lookup returns CDR1 SGHTA and CDR2 FQGNSA. The CDR3 consists of 14 residues. Trimming took off 3 bases at V and 4 bases at J, with 9 bases between the two ends. CDR3 region: CASSFTGNNEKLFF. CDR3 DNA: TGTGCCAGCAGCTTCACAGGGAATAATGAAAAACTGTTTTTT.

The rearrangement joins TRBV28 to TRBJ2-6; D is possibly TRBD1 (5 bases). Germline CDR1 MDHEN, CDR2 SYDVKM. V gave up 7 bases and J gave up 2 bases, with 9 bases separating them. CDR3 length equals 14 residues. CDR3 nucleotide sequence: TGTGCCAGCACCCCGGACACTGGGGCCAACGTCCTGACTTTC. It encodes CASTPDTGANVLTF.

The table lists this clone with a few counts. This sequence joins TRBV19 and TRBJ1-2, with 10 bases identical to TRBD1. Germline values: CDR1 LNHDA, CDR2 SQIVND (reference sequence). Trimming at V came to 8 bases and at J to 6 bases, leaving 15 bases not matched to a gene. The CDR3 runs to 16 residues. The CDR3 region is CASRTTGTGVVHGYTF. CDR3 sequence (DNA): TGTGCCAGTCGGACGACCGGGACAGGGGTGGTACATGGCTACACCTTC.

CDR3 region: CASSLAPVAGEFF. The CDR3 DNA sequence: TGTGCCAGCAGTTTAGCCCCGGTGGCAGGGGAGTTCTTC. This chain joins TRBV12-3 or TRBV12-4 and TRBJ2-1; D may be TRBD1 (6 bases). V was pared by 0 bases and J by 14 bases, with 14 bases between. CDR3 length: 13 residues.

In DNA, the CDR3 is TGTGCCAGCAGCTTAGCGGTAGCGGGGGGGTCGCCCGGGGAGCTGTTTTTT. This gives the protein CASSLAVAGGSPGELFF. The V gene is TRBV7-6, the J gene TRBJ2-2; 11 nucleotides align to TRBD2. CDR1 and CDR2 (germline): SGHVS, FNYEAQ. This CDR3 is built from 17 residues. The trim removed 0 bases at V and 6 bases at J, leaving 6 bases unmatched.

The V call is TRBV12-5, the J call TRBJ2-7, with 7 nucleotides matching TRBD1. The CDR3 covers 14 residues. CDR1 LGHNT and CDR2 FRNRAP come from the germline V gene. J gave up 4 bases and V 7 bases, and 10 bases lay outside the gene matches. CDR3 nucleotides: TGTGCTAGTGTCTCAGGGGGTCTTAGTTACGAGCAGTACTTC. Translating it yields CASVSGGLSYEQYF.

This clone was observed a handful of times. The chain joins TRBV28 to TRBJ1-3; the match to TRBD1 covers 8 bases. This CDR3 has 17 amino acids. V dropped 0 bases and J dropped 4; count of bases not matched to a gene: 8. Germline V CDR1 and CDR2: MDHEN, SYDVKM. CDR3 coding DNA: TGTGCCAGCAGTTTATGGGGGACAGGCCCTATGGGAAACACCATATATTTT. This gives the protein CASSLWGTGPMGNTIYF.

The chain employs TRBV27 and TRBJ2-6, with 7 bases matching TRBD2. Trimming removed 2 bases from V and 2 bases from J; junction bases left unmatched: 9. The CDR3 has 18 amino acids. Per germline, CDR1 MNHEY and CDR2 SMNVEV (reference sequence). CDR3 amino acids: CASSLGWGGGAGANVLTF. CDR3 nucleotides: TGTGCCAGCAGTTTAGGTTGGGGGGGTGGAGCTGGGGCCAACGTCCTGACTTTC. Full variable domain (missing parts from reference TRBV27 and TRBJ2-6): EAQVTQNPRYLITVTGKKLTVTCSQNMNHEYMSWYRQDPGLGLRQIYYSMNVEVTDKGDVPEGYKVSRKEKRNFPLILESPSPNQTSLYFCASSLGWGGGAGANVLTFGAGSRLTVL.

The chain is built from TRBV11-3 and TRBJ2-5; 8 bases align to TRBD1. Germline V lookup: CDR1 SGHNT, CDR2 YENEEA. The V segment lost 3 bases and the J segment 6 bases; nucleotides outside the gene matches: 9. The CDR3 consists of 15 residues. The DNA of the CDR3 is TGTGCCAGCAGCTTCGAGACAGGGGACATACAGACCCAGTACTTC. Its translation is CASSFETGDIQTQYF.

The chain couples TRBV3-1 (or the pseudogene TRBV3-2) to TRBJ2-3; D call uncertain. Germline values: CDR1 LGHDT, CDR2 YNNKEL (reference sequence). CDR3 length: 15 residues. The V gene lost 0 bases and the J gene lost 2 bases, with 9 bases spanning the gap. The CDR3 loop reads CASSQDVAFTDTQYF. DNA for the CDR3: TGTGCCAGCAGCCAAGACGTCGCTTTCACAGATACGCAGTATTTT.

This chain connects TRBV7-2 to TRBJ2-3; D not resolved. V was clipped by 3 bases and J by 0 bases, with 7 bases between them. Looked up from germline, CDR1 is SGHTA and CDR2 is FQGNSA. The CDR3 is 14 amino acids. The chain's CDR3 is CASSLGPSTDTQYF. The CDR3 nucleotides are TGTGCCAGCAGCTTGGGCCCCAGCACAGATACGCAGTATTTT.

The chain couples TRBV19 to TRBJ1-1, with D unresolved. V was trimmed by 7 bases and J by 7 bases, leaving 22 bases between them. The germline CDR1 and CDR2 sequences are LNHDA and SQIVND (reference sequence). The CDR3 has 15 amino acids. In DNA form, the CDR3 reads TGTGCCAGTACCCGAGAAAATTTGGGAGAGTTTGAAGCTTTCTTT. Translating gives CASTRENLGEFEAFF.

About this clone itself: At one end, the junction sequence differs from germline, possibly due to a read error. The chain links TRBV11-2 to TRBJ1-4; D is uncertain. The length of the CDR3 is 15 residues. Germline V gene sequence: CDR1 SGHAT, CDR2 FQNNGV. CDR3 sequence (DNA): TGTGCCAGCAGCCCCCGCGGGCAGCTGAATGACAAACTGTTTTTT. Its translation is CASSPRGQLNDKLFF.

The chain recombines TRBV18 with TRBJ2-2, with TRBD2 identical over 10 bases. The V gene end was trimmed by 1 base and the J gene end by 4 bases; junction bases not matched to a gene: 3. This CDR3 is 16 amino acids long. The germline CDR1 and CDR2 sequences are KGHSH and LQKENI. DNA of the CDR3: TGTGCCAGCTCACCACGAAGCGGGGGGGCCACCGGGGAGCTGTTTTTT. It codes for CASSPRSGGATGELFF. Using reference TRBV18 and TRBJ2-2 for the parts outside the CDR3, the full variable domain is NAGVMQNPRHLVRRRGQEARLRCSPMKGHSHVYWYRQLPEEGLKFMVYLQKENIIDESGMPKERFSAEFPKEGPSILRIQQVVRGDSAAYFCASSPRSGGATGELFFGEGSRLTVL.

This clone was seen more than once but under ten times. The chain uses TRBV7-9 and TRBJ1-1; weak D call: TRBD1 (5 bases). The CDR3 has 14 amino acids. From germline, CDR1 is SEHNR and CDR2 FQNEAQ (reference sequence). With 5 bases removed from V and 10 bases from J, the gap between germline ends came to 20 bases. This CDR3 is CASSRLTSGLGAFF. CDR3 DNA: TGTGCCAGCAGCCGTCTGACCTCAGGGTTGGGAGCTTTCTTT.

The chain couples TRBV6-4 to TRBJ1-5, with 9 bases aligning to TRBD1. Germline V gene sequence: CDR1 MRHNA, CDR2 SNTAGT. The CDR3 is made up of 15 amino acids. V trimming: 6 bases; J trimming: 1 base; junction bases outside the gene matches: 4. CDR3 residues: CASSGTGKSNQPQHF. The CDR3 DNA reads as TGTGCCAGCAGCGGGACAGGGAAGAGCAATCAGCCCCAGCATTTT.

The V gene is TRBV5-1, the J gene TRBJ2-7; 9 nucleotides align to TRBD2. There are 19 residues in the CDR3. CDR1 SGHRS and CDR2 YFSETQ come from the germline V gene. The V segment lost 2 bases and the J segment 0 bases; nucleotides outside the gene matches: 15. This CDR3 is CASSLNSGSGLLSSYEQYF. CDR3 nucleotide sequence: TGCGCCAGCAGCTTAAATAGCGGGAGTGGCCTGTTAAGCTCCTACGAGCAGTACTTC.

Only a few counts were recorded for this clone. V is TRBV6-5 and J is TRBJ1-1; no definite D call. The CDR3 length is 14 residues. CDR1 is MNHEY, CDR2 SVGAGI, per germline. V was trimmed by 3 bases and J by 3 bases, leaving 11 bases between them. The CDR3 reads CASSYTPVDTEAFF. The DNA for the CDR3 is TGTGCCAGCAGTTATACCCCGGTGGACACTGAAGCTTTCTTT.

The genes are TRBV10-2 and TRBJ2-3; 7 nucleotides agree with TRBD2. J was trimmed by 1 base and V by 6 bases; bases with no gene match: 1. Germline CDR1 is WSHSY and CDR2 is SAAADI. CDR3 length equals 13 residues. The CDR3, as DNA: TGCGCCAGCAGGCTAGCGGGCACAGATACGCAGTATTTT. This codes for CASRLAGTDTQYF.

The chain is built from TRBV4-3 and TRBJ1-3; no clear D. Trimming removed 4 bases at V and 1 base at J, with 8 bases between. The germline V gene encodes CDR1 LGHNA and CDR2 YSLEER. The CDR3 is 14 amino acids. DNA of the CDR3: TGCGCCAGCAGCCGAGGTAGTTCTGGAAACACCATATATTTT. It is translated as CASSRGSSGNTIYF.